These 26 T cell receptor beta chains were sequenced from one sample in a study of blood T cell repertoires in COVID-19. The assay was immunoSEQ multiplex PCR, and TCRdb's table has in-frame clones only and misses some. The table records just over 75,000 clones, 65% to 85% of them present only once. Sequencing used peripheral blood. These TCRs come from a man in his sixties with active or convalescent COVID-19.

This clone was seen only once. The CDR3 spells CASRRGDEQYF. DNA for the CDR3: TGTGCCAGCCGCCGGGGGGACGAGCAGTACTTC. This chain uses TRBV5-4 with TRBJ2-7, with 7 bases identical to TRBD2. Per germline, CDR1 SGHNT and CDR2 YYREEE (reference sequence). The V segment lost 7 bases and the J segment 5 bases; nucleotides outside the gene matches: 3. CDR3 length: 11 residues.

The genes are TRBV19 and TRBJ2-3; 9 nucleotides agree with TRBD1. The CDR3 runs 14 residues. CDR1 and CDR2 (germline): LNHDA, SQIVND (reference sequence). V lost 5 bases and J lost 7; bases outside the gene matches: 7. The CDR3 DNA reads TGTGCCAGTAGTCCGGGACAGGGCTTCTATACGCAGTATTTT. Its protein product is CASSPGQGFYTQYF.

This clone was recorded only once. The chain couples TRBV18 to TRBJ1-3; D call uncertain. Trimming removed 2 bases from V and 0 bases from J, with 5 bases in between. Per the germline V gene, CDR1 is KGHSH and CDR2 is LQKENI. The CDR3 loop spans 14 amino acids. CDR3 sequence reads: CASSPGHSGNTIYF. For the CDR3, the DNA is TGTGCCAGCTCACCAGGCCACTCTGGAAACACCATATATTTT.

The chain employs TRBV3-1 (or the pseudogene TRBV3-2) and TRBJ2-3; D is possibly TRBD1 (6 bases). Deletions cut 5 bases from V and 0 bases from J, with 15 bases between. The CDR3 runs to 16 residues. CDR1 is LGHDT, CDR2 YNNKEL, per germline (reference sequence). DNA of the CDR3: TGTGCCAGCAGCTCCGGGCAGGGGTATAGCACAGATACGCAGTATTTT. Translating gives CASSSGQGYSTDTQYF.

This rearrangement joins TRBV19 to TRBJ1-2; 7 bases line up with TRBD1. With 3 bases clipped from V and 8 bases from J, the junction kept 15 bases outside the gene matches. The germline CDR1 and CDR2 sequences are LNHDA and SQIVND (reference sequence). The CDR3 loop spans 16 amino acids. CDR3 sequence reads: CASSIQPPTGDGGYTF. CDR3 nucleotides: TGTGCCAGTAGTATCCAGCCCCCCACAGGGGATGGAGGCTACACCTTC.

The chain combines TRBV11-2 with TRBJ2-7; 7 bases match TRBD2. J was trimmed by 4 bases and V by 2 bases; bases with no gene match: 8. The germline V gene has CDR1 SGHAT and CDR2 FQNNGV. This CDR3 comprises 15 residues. The CDR3 loop is CASSLSVGGEYEQYF. The DNA of the CDR3 is TGTGCCAGCAGCTTATCCGTGGGGGGGGAGTACGAGCAGTACTTC.

Only a few counts were recorded for this clone. This chain joins TRBV4-3 and TRBJ1-2; 10 bases are shared with TRBD1. CDR3 length: 15 residues. Germline V gene sequence: CDR1 LGHNA, CDR2 YSLEER. V lost 0 bases to trimming and J lost 4 bases; unmatched junction nucleotides: 2. The CDR3 loop reads CASSQDRDRGYGYTF. The CDR3 DNA sequence: TGCGCCAGCAGCCAAGATAGGGACAGGGGCTATGGCTACACCTTC.

This chain links TRBV6-5 with TRBJ2-7; no reliable D call. The V end was cut by 3 bases, the J end by 3 bases, with 9 bases between. This CDR3 contains 13 residues. The germline V gene encodes CDR1 MNHEY and CDR2 SVGAGI. The CDR3 spells CASSYTGVYEQYF. The CDR3 coding sequence is TGTGCCAGCAGTTATACCGGAGTCTACGAGCAGTACTTC.

This clone was counted a few times. The rearrangement links TRBV7-2 to TRBJ2-1; 14 bases agree with TRBD2. Unmatched junction bases numbered 10, after V lost 5 bases and J lost 4 bases. CDR1 is SGHTA, CDR2 FQGNSA, per germline. The CDR3 covers 18 residues. The CDR3 loop is CASSARTSGGLLYNEQFF. CDR3 sequence (DNA): TGTGCCAGCAGCGCCCGGACTAGCGGGGGGTTATTATACAATGAGCAGTTCTTC.

This chain joins TRBV7-2 and TRBJ1-2; 11 bases line up with TRBD1. The CDR3 covers 11 residues. The germline V gene has CDR1 SGHTA and CDR2 FQGNSA. This chain's CDR3 is CAGQGDYGYTF. CDR3 DNA: TGTGCGGGACAGGGGGACTATGGCTACACCTTC.

This chain uses TRBV14 with TRBJ1-4; D ambiguous. Germline V lookup: CDR1 SGHDN, CDR2 FVKESK. The CDR3 loop spans 13 amino acids. V lost 0 bases, J lost 8 bases, and 7 bases lay in between. CDR3 nucleotide sequence: TGTGCCAGCAGCCAAGACCGCAGGGAAAAACTGTTTTTT. This gives the protein CASSQDRREKLFF.

V usage is TRBV18 and J usage is TRBJ2-7, with 11 bases lining up with TRBD1. Germline values: CDR1 KGHSH, CDR2 LQKENI. There are 14 residues in the CDR3. Unmatched junction bases numbered 5, after V lost 5 bases and J lost 5 bases. CDR3 sequence (DNA): TGTGCCAGCTCAGAGGGACAGGGGGTCCACGAGCAGTACTTC. Its protein is CASSEGQGVHEQYF.

This rearrangement joins TRBV29-1 to TRBJ2-7; weak D call: TRBD1 (6 bases). The V gene's germline CDR1 is SQVTM and CDR2 ANQGSEA. The CDR3 spans 14 residues. The germline V and J ends were trimmed by 4 bases and 4 bases, with 17 bases remaining between them. Here the CDR3 reads CSVVDRQRGYEQYF. CDR3 coding DNA: TGCAGCGTTGTGGATCGACAGAGGGGGTACGAGCAGTACTTC.

V usage is TRBV6-5 and J usage is TRBJ2-3; D call uncertain. The CDR3 runs to 16 residues. The germline V gene has CDR1 MNHEY and CDR2 SVGAGI. Between the trimmed V and J ends, which lost 2 bases and 4 bases, there was a span of 16 bases. As DNA, the CDR3 is TGTGCCAGCAGTTACGGGTCTAGTGTGGTTCCAGATACGCAGTATTTT. It codes for CASSYGSSVVPDTQYF.

The chain is built from TRBV7-9 and TRBJ1-6, with 8 positions matching TRBD1. With 5 bases clipped from V and 9 bases from J, the junction kept 9 bases outside the gene matches. The CDR3 runs 15 residues. The germline CDR1 and CDR2 sequences are SEHNR and FQNEAQ (reference sequence). The CDR3 spells CASSAQGATGSPLHF. The CDR3 nucleotides are TGTGCCAGCAGCGCGCAGGGGGCGACGGGTTCACCCCTCCACTTT.

CDR3 in DNA: TGTGCCAGTACGATATTTAGCAATAATGAAAAACTGTTTTTT. Residues: CASTIFSNNEKLFF. V and J are TRBV6-5 and TRBJ1-4; D remains ambiguous. The germline V gene has CDR1 MNHEY and CDR2 SVGAGI. The V end was cut by 9 bases, the J end by 4 bases, with 15 bases between. The CDR3 has 14 residues.

The V and J genes are TRBV28 and TRBJ1-4; D is perhaps TRBD1 (6 bases). Germline V lookup: CDR1 MDHEN, CDR2 SYDVKM. V was shortened by 1 base and J by 4 bases, with 10 bases between the two germline ends. CDR3 length: 15 residues. The CDR3 sequence: CASSLYRGGNEKLFF. The CDR3 region has the DNA TGTGCCAGCAGTTTATATAGGGGGGGTAATGAAAAACTGTTTTTT. Variable domain in full (rest from reference TRBV28 and TRBJ1-4): DVKVTQSSRYLVKRTGEKVFLECVQDMDHENMFWYRQDPGLGLRLIYFSYDVKMKEKGDIPEGYSVSREKKERFSLILESASTNQTSMYLCASSLYRGGNEKLFFGSGTQLSVL.

The chain joins TRBV15 to TRBJ2-6; D call uncertain. Germline-derived CDR1 and CDR2 are LNHNV and YYDKDF (reference sequence). V was pared by 9 bases and J by 0 bases, with 9 bases between. The length of the CDR3 is 14 residues. For the CDR3, the DNA is TGTGCCACAACCGACTTCTCTGGGGCCAACGTCCTGACTTTC. This encodes CATTDFSGANVLTF.

This chain uses TRBV18 with TRBJ1-6, with D maybe TRBD1 (6 bases). V was clipped by 2 bases and J by 9 bases, with 14 bases between them. CDR3 length: 15 amino acids. Germline V CDR1 and CDR2: KGHSH, LQKENI. The CDR3 loop reads CASSPRGGLSSPLHF. The CDR3 DNA follows: TGTGCCAGCTCACCAAGGGGGGGGCTAAGTTCACCCCTCCACTTT.

The chain has TRBV21-1 and TRBJ2-1; the D call TRBD1 from the table was never checked on the DNA. TRBV21-1 is annotated as a pseudogene. CDR3 length equals 18 residues. The CDR3 coding sequence is TGTGCCAGCAGCAAAGAACTGCCGGGACAAGATTCCTACAATGAGCAGTTCTTC. Encoded protein: CASSKELPGQDSYNEQFF.

This clone has a handful of counts. J is TRBJ2-3 and V is TRBV10-1; maybe TRBD2 (5 bases). The CDR3 is 15 amino acids. Germline V gene data show CDR1 as WNHNN and CDR2 as SYGVQD (reference sequence). Trimming stripped 3 bases from V and 0 bases from J, with 10 bases between. DNA of the CDR3: TGCGCCAGCAGTGACTGGCGGGTGAGCACAGATACGCAGTATTTT. Its protein is CASSDWRVSTDTQYF.

This chain connects TRBV27 to TRBJ1-1; no clear D gene. The length of the CDR3 is 14 residues. V shed 2 bases and J shed 5 bases, with 12 bases lying between them. Germline CDR1 and CDR2: MNHEY and SMNVEV (reference sequence). CDR3 amino acids: CASSLRRGLTEAFF. In DNA form, the CDR3 reads TGTGCCAGCAGTTTAAGGCGGGGATTGACTGAAGCTTTCTTT.

V gene TRBV7-9 combines with J gene TRBJ2-2, with 10 bases lining up with TRBD2. The CDR3 is 16 residues long. The J segment lost 5 bases and the V segment lost 5 bases, leaving 8 bases of the junction unmatched. In germline, CDR1 is SEHNR, CDR2 FQNEAQ (reference sequence). Here the CDR3 reads CASSPSGGGRTGELFF. The CDR3 nucleotides read TGTGCCAGCAGCCCTAGCGGGGGAGGAAGGACCGGGGAGCTGTTTTTT.

This clone has more than one count but fewer than ten. V gene TRBV5-5 combines with J gene TRBJ2-3, with D tentatively TRBD2 (7 bases). The CDR3 contains 16 residues. Germline CDR1 SGHKS, CDR2 YYEKEE (reference sequence). The V and J ends lost 1 base and 2 bases respectively, with 14 bases between them. In nucleotides, the CDR3 is TGTGCCAGCAGCTTGCGAGGAGGGGGGGTCACAGATACGCAGTATTTT. The encoded protein is CASSLRGGGVTDTQYF.

CDR3 region: CASSATVTGPVSGNTIYF. CDR3 nucleotides: TGTGCCAGCAGCGCGACGGTGACAGGACCGGTCTCTGGAAACACCATATATTTT. V usage is TRBV5-4 and J usage is TRBJ1-3, with a possible D match to TRBD1 (6 bases). The ends were cut back, 4 bases at V and 0 bases at J, with 20 bases in the middle. The CDR3 sequence is 18 residues long. Germline CDR1 reads SGHNT; CDR2 reads YYREEE (reference sequence).

The gene calls are TRBV25-1 and TRBJ1-1; no clear D. CDR3 length: 11 amino acids. Germline V gene data show CDR1 as MGHDK and CDR2 as SYGVNS. V lost 6 bases and J 7 bases, leaving 9 bases between the germline ends. This chain's CDR3 is CASSRGYEAFF. CDR3 sequence (DNA): TGTGCCAGCAGCCGGGGATATGAAGCTTTCTTT.